This paragraph reports one TCR beta chain. The CDR3 spans 16 residues. Germline V CDR1 and CDR2: SGHTA, FQGNSA. V shed 5 bases, J shed 7 bases, and the junction held 15 bases outside the gene matches. This sample is drawn from a study of blood T cell repertoires in COVID-19. Study-wide context: The United States, Italy and Spain were the sources of the acute and convalescent COVID-19 samples. PBMCs, B-cell-depleted T cells, or T cells were the source of the cDNA or gDNA that made up the material.

As processed by the authors: Reference gene primers were amplified, and this amplification served to estimate nucleated cell counts. Using immunoSEQ multiplex PCR, the repertoire was profiled, and TCRdb retains in-frame clones only, with some absent. Clone size and V and J calls were adopted from that table, with D and trimming inferred from the DNA. The table lists roughly 250,000 clones, about four fifths of them singletons. The origin of this receptor is a woman of 80 years or more with acute or convalescent COVID-19. Sequencing input: peripheral blood. This chain links TRBV7-2 with TRBJ2-7, with TRBD2 matching over 9 bases. The CDR3 nucleotides read TGTGCCAGCAGCCCAGATAGCGGGGGACTTCTTGGAGAGCAGTACTTC. Amino acid sequence: CASSPDSGGLLGEQYF.